Sequencing of this TCR beta chain was carried out in a study of blood T cells in healthy people across ages. Next came a second PCR, run for 7 to 11 cycles, which used a sample-barcoded 5' primer along with a J-beta primer mix. TCRdb processed the 5' RACE reads anew with MiXCR; each CDR3 protein has one entry. In the table there are about 970,000 distinct CDR3 sequences, roughly 51% of which are singletons. Germline V gene lookup returns CDR1 GTSNPN and CDR2 SVGIG (reference sequence). V lost 4 bases to trimming and J lost 2 bases, with 13 bases between them. The CDR3 loop spans 14 amino acids. Study conclusions and caveats: Age showed a roughly linear inverse relationship with TCR beta diversity per million T cells. Calculation of diversity from one million T cells yielded estimates considered to be underestimates.

The sample holds a few counts of this clonotype. Its target is not known. The sequence was collected from a woman aged 55-70 years in good health. The sequencing sample was made of blood. The rearrangement uses TRBV30 and TRBJ2-3, with D possibly matching TRBD2 (5 bases). CDR3 region: CAWTGKQFTDTQYF. In nucleotides, the CDR3 is TGTGCCTGGACCGGGAAGCAGTTCACAGATACGCAGTATTTT.